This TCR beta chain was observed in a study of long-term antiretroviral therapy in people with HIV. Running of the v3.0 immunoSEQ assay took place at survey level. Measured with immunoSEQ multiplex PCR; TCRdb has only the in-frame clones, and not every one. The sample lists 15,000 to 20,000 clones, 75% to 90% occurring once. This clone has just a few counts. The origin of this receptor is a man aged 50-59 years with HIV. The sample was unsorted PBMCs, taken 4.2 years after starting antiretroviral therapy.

In DNA, the CDR3 is TGTGCCAGCAGCTTAGGACAGGCGTATAATTCACCCCTCCACTTT. Protein sequence: CASSLGQAYNSPLHF. The V call is TRBV7-9, the J call TRBJ1-6; D is perhaps TRBD1 (6 bases). Trimming cost V 1 base and J 4 bases, with 8 bases left between them. Per the germline V gene, CDR1 is SEHNR and CDR2 is FQNEAQ (reference sequence). The CDR3 runs 15 residues.